This T cell receptor (beta chain) comes out of a study of glioma-infiltrating T cells after dendritic cell vaccination (dated by TCRdb to about 2016). In the study overall: The cohort included approximately 15 glioblastoma patients drawn from Phase I and II dendritic cell vaccination trials, of whom 9 were newly diagnosed and 6 had recurrent disease. The vaccine consisted of monocyte-derived dendritic cells cultured seven days with IL-4 and GM-CSF, then pulsed overnight with autologous tumor lysate. Between the early 2000s and the early 2010s, the patients were given dendritic cell vaccination pulsed with autologous tumor lysate. Three intradermal dendritic cell vaccine injections were administered to patients at biweekly intervals in the arm below the axilla. Survival after dendritic cell vaccination was correlated with TCR sequencing metrics, including TIL content and tumor-blood repertoire overlap. In glioblastoma patients vaccinated with dendritic cells, deep sequencing of TCR beta CDR3 regions served to measure tumor-infiltrating lymphocyte content and to compare repertoires between tumor and blood. Beyond this particular receptor, the publication reports: The three-group TCR overlap response model was characterized as speculative, and prospective validation of the model was stated to be required. The cohort was small and heterogeneous, only a few patients had full blood and tumor sets, and even fewer had initial-recurrent tumor pairs. Higher estimated pretreatment TIL content predicted longer time to progression and overall survival after dendritic cell vaccination. TCR clonality showed no direct relationship with survival, which suggests that a diverse polyclonal response may be important.

In regard to this clone: Its antigen remains undetermined. Base qualities are missing; no much larger clone stands one base away.

The immunoSEQ assay amplified TCRB CDR3 regions from around 2 micrograms of genomic DNA, or from all available DNA when less than that amount was available. Multiplex PCR used 60 forward primers for TCR V beta segments and 13 reverse primers for J beta segments. To estimate reads per starting template, synthetic control templates were spiked into each sample at limiting dilution. The Illumina HiSeq System generated 87 bp sequencing reads. The published analysis was carried out like this. PCR and sequencing errors were removed by merging closely related sequences with a nearest neighbor algorithm. TCR overlap was measured as the percentage of unique tumor TCR beta sequences also present in the same patient's peripheral blood. Imported from immuneACCESS, the table was reduced by TCRdb to in-frame sequences with V and J called. These copies leave out some clones; in studies compared against another copy, an unresolved V gene accounts for under half, and the cause of the remainder is not known. V and J calls and clone size are those listed in that table; D and trimming were worked out from the DNA. The table for this sample lists 100,000 or so clones; roughly 89% of them were counted only once. The top ten clonotypes cover roughly 2.5% of the sample.

What this sample's time point label stands for: after dendritic cell vaccination, including at tumor progression/relapse. To be selected, patients needed enough residual fresh-frozen tumor tissue and more than two years of available survival data. Molecular status otherwise varied across the glioblastoma patients, but none of them carried an isocitrate dehydrogenase mutation. PBMC were collected before vaccination, two weeks after the third vaccination, and at tumor progression if tumor progression occurred. Genomic DNA was extracted with the Qiagen DNeasy Blood extraction Kit. The source of this sequence is a human donor with glioblastoma. Sequenced here: blood, sampled after dendritic cell vaccination.

The encoded CDR3 is CASSSGTSGSHEQYF. The DNA sequence is as follows: TGCGCCAGCAGCTCCGGGACTAGCGGGAGCCACGAGCAGTACTTC. The chain is encoded by TRBV5-1 joined to TRBJ2-7, and 14 bases in between align with TRBD2. The germline V and J ends show losses of 3 bases and 5 bases respectively, and no gene match explains 4 bases of the junction. Its CDR3 holds 15 amino acids, cysteine through phenylalanine. Only CDR3 DNA remains: 45 bases, in frame from the first base. The germline V gene gives CDR1 as SGHRS and CDR2 as YFSETQ.